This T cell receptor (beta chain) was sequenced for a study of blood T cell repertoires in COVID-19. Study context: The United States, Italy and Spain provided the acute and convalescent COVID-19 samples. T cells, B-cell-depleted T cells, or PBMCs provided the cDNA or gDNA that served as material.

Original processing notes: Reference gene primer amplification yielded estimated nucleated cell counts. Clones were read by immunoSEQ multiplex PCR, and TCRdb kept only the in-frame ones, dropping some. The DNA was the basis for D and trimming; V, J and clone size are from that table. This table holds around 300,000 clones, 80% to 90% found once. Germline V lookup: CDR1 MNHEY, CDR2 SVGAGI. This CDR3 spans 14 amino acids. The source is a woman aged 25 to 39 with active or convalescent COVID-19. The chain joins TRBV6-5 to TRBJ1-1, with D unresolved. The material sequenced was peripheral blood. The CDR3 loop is CALKEVLRSTEAFF. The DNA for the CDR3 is TGTGCTTTAAAGGAGGTCCTACGGAGCACTGAAGCTTTCTTT.